The subject of this entry is one T cell receptor (beta chain). The antigen is undetermined. V dropped 0 bases and J dropped 3 bases, with 6 bases sitting between them. This CDR3 comprises 13 residues. The V gene's germline CDR1 is MNHEY and CDR2 SVGEGT. This entry belongs to a study of post-analysis software for immune sequencing data. Study details: Patients had relapsing-remitting, secondary progressive or progressive-relapsing multiple sclerosis; some lacked subtype.

Each TCR beta cDNA library carried unique molecular identifiers. The T cell input of roughly 0.9 to 10 million gave about 470,000 cDNA molecules. TCRdb analysed the PCR reads with MiXCR anew, one entry per CDR3 protein. Among approximately 660,000 distinct CDR3 sequences listed, 55% to 70% were seen once. General observations from the study: Controls had significantly higher normalized Chao1 diversity than multiple sclerosis patients. The five TRBV segments detected at higher frequency in patients than in controls included TRBV5-6, TRBV5-1 and TRBV20-1. Samples from a shared batch, those prepared together, strongly co-clustered by F measure.

The sequenced sample was blood. The TCR sequence derives from a girl aged 2 to 10 with multiple sclerosis. The chain combines TRBV6-2 or TRBV6-3 with TRBJ2-7, with D unresolved. The CDR3 region is CASSYSSVYEQYF. CDR3 bases: TGTGCCAGCAGTTACTCTTCAGTCTACGAGCAGTACTTC.